This T cell receptor beta chain was recorded in a study of blood T cell repertoires in COVID-19. Study summary: Researchers got acute and convalescent COVID-19 samples from the United States, Italy and Spain.

V gave up 0 bases and J gave up 8 bases, with 22 bases separating them. The V gene's germline CDR1 is MNHEY and CDR2 SVGEGT. The CDR3 covers 17 residues. Assay: immunoSEQ multiplex PCR; the TCRdb copy retains only in-frame clones and omits some. The sample lists 230,000 or so clones, around four fifths seen once, with just under 20% in the top ten. This sequence joins TRBV6-2 or TRBV6-3 and TRBJ1-1; the D gene is possibly TRBD1 (5 bases). Sequencing input: peripheral blood. This TCR came from a man aged 25-40 years with active or convalescent COVID-19. CDR3 coding DNA: TGTGCCAGCAGTTACTCGATACTGGAGGGGACTACACCAGAAGCTTTCTTT. This codes for CASSYSILEGTTPEAFF.